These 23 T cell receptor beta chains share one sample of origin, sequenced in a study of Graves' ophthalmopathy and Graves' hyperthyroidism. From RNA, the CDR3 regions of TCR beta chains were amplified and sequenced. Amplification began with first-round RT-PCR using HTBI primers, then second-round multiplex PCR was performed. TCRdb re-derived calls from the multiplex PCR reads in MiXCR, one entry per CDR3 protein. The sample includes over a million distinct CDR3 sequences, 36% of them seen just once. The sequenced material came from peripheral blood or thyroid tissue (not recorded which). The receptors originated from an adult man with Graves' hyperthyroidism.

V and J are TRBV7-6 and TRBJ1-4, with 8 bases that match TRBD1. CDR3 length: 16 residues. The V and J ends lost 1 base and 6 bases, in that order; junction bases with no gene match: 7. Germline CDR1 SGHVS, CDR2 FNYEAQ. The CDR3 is CASSLDTDRGDEKLFF. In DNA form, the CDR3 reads TGTGCCAGCAGCTTAGACACTGACAGGGGTGATGAAAAACTGTTTTTT.

In DNA form, the CDR3 reads TGCAGTGCTAAGGGAGCGGAGCGGGAACTCTACGAGCAGTACTTC. Encoded protein: CSAKGAERELYEQYF. This chain connects TRBV20-1 to TRBJ2-7; the match to TRBD2 covers 7 bases. Germline CDR1 and CDR2: DFQATT and SNEGSKA (reference sequence). Trimming took 4 bases from V and 3 from J; bases not matched to a gene: 12. The CDR3 has 15 amino acids.

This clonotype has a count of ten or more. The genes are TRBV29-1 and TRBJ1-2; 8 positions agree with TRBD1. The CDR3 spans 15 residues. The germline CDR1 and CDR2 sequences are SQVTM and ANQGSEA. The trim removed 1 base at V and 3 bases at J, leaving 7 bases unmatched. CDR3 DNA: TGCAGCGTTGAAGGTTACAGGGGGTATGACTATGGCTACACCTTC. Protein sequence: CSVEGYRGYDYGYTF.

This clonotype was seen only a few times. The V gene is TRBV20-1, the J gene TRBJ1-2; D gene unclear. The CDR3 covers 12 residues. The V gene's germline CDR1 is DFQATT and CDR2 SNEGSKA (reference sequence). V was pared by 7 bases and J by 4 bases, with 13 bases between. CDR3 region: CSVTRESYGYTF. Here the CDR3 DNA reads TGCAGTGTTACAAGGGAGTCCTATGGCTACACCTTC.

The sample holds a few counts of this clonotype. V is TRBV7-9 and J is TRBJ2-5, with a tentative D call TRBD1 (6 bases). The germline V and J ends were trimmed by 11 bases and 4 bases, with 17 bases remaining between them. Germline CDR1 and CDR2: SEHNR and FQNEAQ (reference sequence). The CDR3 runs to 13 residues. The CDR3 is CALRDTLGETQYF. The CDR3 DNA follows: TGTGCCCTGAGGGACACCCTCGGAGAGACCCAGTACTTC. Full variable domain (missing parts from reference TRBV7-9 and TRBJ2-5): DTGVSQNPRHKITKRGQNVTFRCDPISEHNRLYWYRQTLGQGPEFLTYFQNEAQLEKSRLLSDRFSAERPKGSFSTLEIQRTEQGDSAMYLCALRDTLGETQYFGPGTRLLVL.

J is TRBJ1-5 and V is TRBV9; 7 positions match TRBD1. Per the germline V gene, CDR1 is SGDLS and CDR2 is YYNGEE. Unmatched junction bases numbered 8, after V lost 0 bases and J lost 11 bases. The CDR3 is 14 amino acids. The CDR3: CASSVAVTGRTQHF. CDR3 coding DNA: TGTGCCAGCAGCGTAGCTGTGACAGGGAGGACCCAGCATTTT.

CDR3 loop: CASSLVGQTNYGYTF. Written as DNA, the CDR3 is TGCGCCAGCAGCTTGGTGGGACAGACTAACTATGGCTACACCTTC. The chain uses TRBV5-1 and TRBJ1-2; 7 bases line up with TRBD1. This CDR3 spans 15 amino acids. Germline lookup yields CDR1 SGHRS and CDR2 YFSETQ. J lost 0 bases, V lost 0 bases, and 2 bases had no gene match.

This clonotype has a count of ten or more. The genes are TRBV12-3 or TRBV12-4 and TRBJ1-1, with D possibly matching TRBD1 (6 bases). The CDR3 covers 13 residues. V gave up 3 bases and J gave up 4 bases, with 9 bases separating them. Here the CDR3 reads CASSLDSRTEAFF. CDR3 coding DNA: TGTGCCAGCAGTTTGGACAGCCGCACTGAAGCTTTCTTT.

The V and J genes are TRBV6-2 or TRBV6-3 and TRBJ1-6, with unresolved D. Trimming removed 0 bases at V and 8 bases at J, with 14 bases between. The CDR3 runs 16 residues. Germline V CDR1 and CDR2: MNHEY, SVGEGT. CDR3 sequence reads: CASSYSSRVPDSPLHF. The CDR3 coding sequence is TGTGCCAGCAGTTACTCGAGTAGAGTTCCTGATTCACCCCTCCACTTT.

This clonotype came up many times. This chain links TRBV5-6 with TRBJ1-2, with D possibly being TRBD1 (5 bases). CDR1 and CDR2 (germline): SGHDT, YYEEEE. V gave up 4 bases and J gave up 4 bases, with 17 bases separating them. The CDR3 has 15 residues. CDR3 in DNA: TGTGCCAGCAGCCTCCGACAGATCCACCCCTATGGCTACACCTTC. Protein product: CASSLRQIHPYGYTF.

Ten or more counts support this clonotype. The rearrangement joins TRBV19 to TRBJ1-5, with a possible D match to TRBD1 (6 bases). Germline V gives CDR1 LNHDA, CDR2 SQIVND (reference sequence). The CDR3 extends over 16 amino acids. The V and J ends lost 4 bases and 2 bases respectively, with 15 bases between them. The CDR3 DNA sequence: TGTGCCAGTAGTAGACCGGACAGTTGGGGCAATCAGCCCCAGCATTTT. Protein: CASSRPDSWGNQPQHF.

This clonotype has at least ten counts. CDR3 in DNA: TGCAGTGCGCTAGGGGACAGCACCTACGAGCAGTACTTC. This encodes CSALGDSTYEQYF. The V and J genes are TRBV20-1 and TRBJ2-7; 7 bases are a match to TRBD1. From germline, CDR1 is DFQATT and CDR2 SNEGSKA (reference sequence). CDR3 length: 13 residues. Germline trimming cut 6 bases from V and 2 bases from J; bases unmatched to any gene: 7.

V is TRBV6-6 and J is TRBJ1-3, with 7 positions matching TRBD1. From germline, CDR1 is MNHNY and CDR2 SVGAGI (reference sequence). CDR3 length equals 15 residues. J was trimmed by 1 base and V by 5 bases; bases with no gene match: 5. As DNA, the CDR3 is TGTGCCAGCAGTATCACAGGGGTTTCTGGAAACACCATATATTTT. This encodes CASSITGVSGNTIYF.

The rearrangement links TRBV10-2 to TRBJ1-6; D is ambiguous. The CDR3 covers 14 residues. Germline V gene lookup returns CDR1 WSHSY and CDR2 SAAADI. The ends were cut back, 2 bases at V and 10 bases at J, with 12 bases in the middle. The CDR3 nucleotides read TGCGCCAGCAGTGAGGCGGGTAATGGATCACCCCTCCACTTT. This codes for CASSEAGNGSPLHF.

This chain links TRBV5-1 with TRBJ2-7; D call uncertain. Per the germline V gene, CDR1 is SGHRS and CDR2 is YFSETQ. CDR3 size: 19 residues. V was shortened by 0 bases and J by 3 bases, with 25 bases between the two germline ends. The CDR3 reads CASSLGALTTLPLLYEQYF. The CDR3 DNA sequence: TGCGCCAGCAGCTTGGGGGCCCTCACTACTCTCCCTCTACTCTACGAGCAGTACTTC. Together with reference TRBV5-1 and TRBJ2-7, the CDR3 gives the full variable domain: KAGVTQTPRYLIKTRGQQVTLSCSPISGHRSVSWYQQTPGQGLQFLFEYFSETQRNKGNFPGRFSGRQFSNSRSEMNVSTLELGDSALYLCASSLGALTTLPLLYEQYFGPGTRLTVT.

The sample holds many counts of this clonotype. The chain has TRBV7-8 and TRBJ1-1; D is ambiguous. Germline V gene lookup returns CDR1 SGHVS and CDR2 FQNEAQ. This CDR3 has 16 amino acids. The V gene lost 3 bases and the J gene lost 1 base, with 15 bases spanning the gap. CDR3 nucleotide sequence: TGTGCCAGCAGCTTTTTGAAGGGCCAGAGGAACACTGAAGCTTTCTTT. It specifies CASSFLKGQRNTEAFF. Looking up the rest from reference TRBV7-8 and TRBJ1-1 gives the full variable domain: GAGVSQSPRYKVAKRGQDVALRCDPISGHVSLFWYQQALGQGPEFLTYFQNEAQLDKSGLPSDRFFAERPEGSVSTLKIQRTQQEDSAVYLCASSFLKGQRNTEAFFGQGTRLTVV.

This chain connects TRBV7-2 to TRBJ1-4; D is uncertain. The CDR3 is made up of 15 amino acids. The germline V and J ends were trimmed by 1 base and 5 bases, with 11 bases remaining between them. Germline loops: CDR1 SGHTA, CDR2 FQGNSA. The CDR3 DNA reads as TGTGCCAGCAGCTTAGTCGCGCAGACAAATGAAAAACTGTTTTTT. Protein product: CASSLVAQTNEKLFF.

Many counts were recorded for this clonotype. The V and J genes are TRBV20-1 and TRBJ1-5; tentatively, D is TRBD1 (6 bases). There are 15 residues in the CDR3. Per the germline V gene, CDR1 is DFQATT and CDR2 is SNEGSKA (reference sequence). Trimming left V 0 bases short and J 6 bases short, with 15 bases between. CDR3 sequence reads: CSARDRDIITQPQHF. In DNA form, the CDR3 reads TGCAGTGCTAGAGATCGGGACATAATAACTCAGCCCCAGCATTTT.

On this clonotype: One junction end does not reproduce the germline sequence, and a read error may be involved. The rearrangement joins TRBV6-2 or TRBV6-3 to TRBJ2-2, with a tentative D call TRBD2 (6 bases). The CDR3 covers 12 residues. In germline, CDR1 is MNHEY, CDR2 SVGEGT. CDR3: CASSSHTGGLFF. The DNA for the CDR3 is TGTGCCAGCAGTTCTCACACCGGGGGGCTGTTTTTT.

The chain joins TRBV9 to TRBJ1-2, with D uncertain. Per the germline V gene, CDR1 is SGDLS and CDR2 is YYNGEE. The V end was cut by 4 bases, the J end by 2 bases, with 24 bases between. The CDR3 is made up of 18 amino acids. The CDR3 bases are TGTGCCAGCAGCCAAGGTTCCGGGGTTTCATGGGGAAACTATGGCTACACCTTC. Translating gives CASSQGSGVSWGNYGYTF. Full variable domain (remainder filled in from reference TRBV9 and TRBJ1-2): DSGVTQTPKHLITATGQRVTLRCSPRSGDLSVYWYQQSLDQGLQFLIQYYNGEERAKGNILERFSAQQFPDLHSELNLSSLELGDSALYFCASSQGSGVSWGNYGYTFGSGTRLTVV.

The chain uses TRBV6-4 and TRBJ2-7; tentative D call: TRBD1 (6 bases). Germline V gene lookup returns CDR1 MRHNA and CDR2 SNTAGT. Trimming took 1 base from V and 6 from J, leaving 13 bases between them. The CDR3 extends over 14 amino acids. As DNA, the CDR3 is TGTGCCAGCAGTGACTTTAGGGGGATCTTCGAGCAGTACTTC. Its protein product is CASSDFRGIFEQYF.

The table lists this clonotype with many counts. CDR3 DNA: TGTGCCAGTAGTCCGGGAAGCTATGGCTACACCTTC. Amino acids: CASSPGSYGYTF. The rearrangement links TRBV19 to TRBJ1-2; D gene ambiguous. This CDR3 is 12 amino acids long. The V end lost 5 bases, the J end lost 4 bases, and 8 bases lay between the germline ends. CDR1 is LNHDA and CDR2 is SQIVND in the germline V gene (reference sequence). The full variable domain, rest sourced from reference TRBV19 and TRBJ1-2, is DGGITQSPKYLFRKEGQNVTLSCEQNLNHDAMYWYRQDPGQGLRLIYYSQIVNDFQKGDIAEGYSVSREKKESFPLTVTSAQKNPTAFYLCASSPGSYGYTFGSGTRLTVV.

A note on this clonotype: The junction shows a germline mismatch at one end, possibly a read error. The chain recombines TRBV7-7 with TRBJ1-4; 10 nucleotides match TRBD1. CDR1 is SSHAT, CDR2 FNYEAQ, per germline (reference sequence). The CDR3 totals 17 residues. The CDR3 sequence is CASSPGQGGESNEKLFF. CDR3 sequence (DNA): TGCGCCAGCAGCCCAGGACAGGGGGGCGAAAGTAATGAAAAACTGTTTTTT. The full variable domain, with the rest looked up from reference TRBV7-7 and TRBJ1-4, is GAGVSQSPRYKVTKRGQDVTLRCDPISSHATLYWYQQALGQGPEFLTYFNYEAQPDKSGLPSDRFSAERPEGSISTLTIQRTEQRDSAMYRCASSPGQGGESNEKLFFGSGTQLSVL.